These 29 T cell receptor beta chains were sequenced from one sample in a study of metastatic and nonmetastatic thyroid tumors. MiXCR reprocessed the PCR reads for TCRdb. The data show 20,000 to 25,000 clones, with around 11% seen just once and roughly 7.6% held by the top ten. Prior to thyroid surgery, none of the patients had received any treatment. The material sequenced was blood. The receptors derive from a female donor with papillary thyroid cancer or a benign thyroid nodule (not recorded which). Some clones in this sample may be carry-over from other donors' samples.

In this sample, this clone turned up many times. The chain couples TRBV20-1 to TRBJ2-2; 7 bases align to TRBD1. J lost 3 bases, V lost 0 bases, and 4 bases had no gene match. Germline assignment: CDR1 DFQATT and CDR2 SNEGSKA (reference sequence). The CDR3 length is 15 residues. The CDR3 nucleotides are TGCAGTGCTAGAGATCTTACAGGGGACACCGGGGAGCTGTTTTTT. This codes for CSARDLTGDTGELFF.

This clone has ten or more counts. This sequence joins TRBV4-2 and TRBJ2-1; 8 bases map to TRBD1. The germline gives CDR1 LGHNA, CDR2 YNFKEQ. V trimming: 2 bases; J trimming: 8 bases; junction bases outside the gene matches: 5. The CDR3 has 14 amino acids. The CDR3 loop is CASSQPSGGHEQFF. As DNA, the CDR3 is TGTGCCAGCAGCCAACCGTCAGGGGGCCATGAGCAGTTCTTC.

This clone has ten or more counts. The J gene is TRBJ2-2, the V gene TRBV7-2, with D hard to call. Trimming cost V 1 base and J 2 bases, with 5 bases left between them. Germline assignment: CDR1 SGHTA and CDR2 FQGNSA. This CDR3 region has 14 residues. CDR3 sequence reads: CASSLVGNTGELFF. In DNA form, the CDR3 reads TGTGCCAGCAGCTTAGTCGGAAACACCGGGGAGCTGTTTTTT.

At least ten counts were recorded for this clone. The rearrangement uses TRBV29-1 and TRBJ2-6; 7 bases fit TRBD1. Germline V gene lookup returns CDR1 SQVTM and CDR2 ANQGSEA. After removal of 6 bases from V and 1 base from J, the junction contained 9 bases not matched to a gene. The CDR3 has 16 residues. The CDR3, as DNA: TGCAGCGTGATCACAGGGGACGTATCTGGGGCCAACGTCCTGACTTTC. Translated, it gives CSVITGDVSGANVLTF.

J is TRBJ2-3 and V is TRBV9, with D unclear. In germline, CDR1 is SGDLS, CDR2 YYNGEE. V was cut by 2 bases and J by 4 bases, with 8 bases left in between. The CDR3 runs to 13 residues. The CDR3 DNA sequence: TGTGCCAGCAGCGTCTCTGAGGCAGATACGCAGTATTTT. It translates to CASSVSEADTQYF.

There are many counts of this clone. The chain carries TRBV2 and TRBJ2-5, with D uncertain. The germline V gene has CDR1 SNHLY and CDR2 FYNNEI. This CDR3 spans 14 amino acids. Trimming left V 3 bases short and J 1 base short, with 9 bases between. As DNA, the CDR3 is TGTGCCAGCAGTGAGTCGGCCAGCCAAGAGACCCAGTACTTC. As protein: CASSESASQETQYF.

This chain connects TRBV20-1 to TRBJ2-3, with D unclear. Trimming left V 5 bases short and J 4 bases short, with 16 bases between. Germline values: CDR1 DFQATT, CDR2 SNEGSKA (reference sequence). The CDR3 consists of 14 residues. The CDR3 sequence is CSALHIKAADTQYF. The CDR3 bases are TGCAGTGCTCTTCACATCAAGGCTGCAGATACGCAGTATTTT.

This clone turned up a few times. At one boundary the junction diverges from the germline segment, which might be a read error. The J gene is TRBJ1-5, the V gene TRBV28; no firm D call. The CDR3 contains 15 residues. The germline CDR1 and CDR2 sequences are MDHEN and SYDVKM. CDR3 in DNA: TGTGTCAGCAGTTCATTTAGGTTCGGCAATCAGCCCCAGCATTTT. Translating it yields CVSSSFRFGNQPQHF.

This clone rates as medium-sized (0.01 to 0.1%). The chain has TRBV24-1 and TRBJ2-1, with a weak D call TRBD2 (6 bases). CDR1 is KGHDR and CDR2 is SFDVKD in the germline V gene. The germline V and J ends were trimmed by 3 bases and 7 bases, with 15 bases remaining between them. The CDR3 extends over 15 amino acids. The CDR3 is CATSDPPRGGNEQFF. CDR3 DNA: TGTGCCACCAGTGATCCGCCAAGAGGAGGGAATGAGCAGTTCTTC.

The sample holds many counts of this clone. CDR3 sequence reads: CASSVGRGHTDTQYF. CDR3 nucleotide sequence: TGTGCCAGCAGTGTGGGCAGGGGGCACACAGATACGCAGTATTTT. This chain joins TRBV6-4 and TRBJ2-3, with 8 bases matching TRBD1. The CDR3 length is 15 residues. Germline assignment: CDR1 MRHNA and CDR2 SNTAGT. After removal of 4 bases from V and 2 bases from J, the junction contained 5 bases not matched to a gene.

In this sample, this clone turned up many times. The chain couples TRBV7-9 to TRBJ1-6; TRBD1 might be the D (5 bases). The CDR3 is 16 amino acids. V was pared by 5 bases and J by 2 bases, with 13 bases between. Germline V lookup: CDR1 SEHNR, CDR2 FQNEAQ (reference sequence). CDR3: CASSPVSGPYNSPLHF. DNA for the CDR3: TGTGCCAGCAGCCCTGTCTCGGGACCCTATAATTCACCCCTCCACTTT.

This clone qualifies as medium-sized. The rearrangement uses TRBV19 and TRBJ2-7, with 7 bases lining up with TRBD2. V trimming: 2 bases; J trimming: 2 bases; junction bases outside the gene matches: 0. Germline V gene data show CDR1 as LNHDA and CDR2 as SQIVND (reference sequence). This CDR3 region has 13 residues. The CDR3 DNA is TGTGCCAGTAGTATACGGGAGGCCTACGAGCAGTACTTC. This gives the protein CASSIREAYEQYF.

The chain links TRBV24-1 to TRBJ1-4; D uncertain. V was pared by 2 bases and J by 0 bases, with 12 bases between. The CDR3 is 17 amino acids. Looked up from germline, CDR1 is KGHDR and CDR2 is SFDVKD. The CDR3 DNA reads TGTGCCACCAGTGATTCGAGGGCTCATGCAACTAATGAAAAACTGTTTTTT. This encodes CATSDSRAHATNEKLFF.

The V and J genes are TRBV5-6 and TRBJ1-4; D unclear. This CDR3 comprises 16 residues. Looked up from germline, CDR1 is SGHDT and CDR2 is YYEEEE. V was clipped by 3 bases and J by 0 bases, with 12 bases between them. The CDR3 nucleotides read TGTGCCAGCAGCTGGGGAGGGCCCGCAACTAATGAAAAACTGTTTTTT. This gives the protein CASSWGGPATNEKLFF.

Many counts were recorded for this clone. The chain combines TRBV24-1 with TRBJ1-5; D is unclear. The V end lost 5 bases, the J end lost 0 bases, and 4 bases lay between the germline ends. From germline, CDR1 is KGHDR and CDR2 SFDVKD. This CDR3 is 13 amino acids long. The CDR3 loop is CATSADSNQPQHF. The DNA of the CDR3 is TGTGCCACCAGTGCCGATAGCAATCAGCCCCAGCATTTT.

On this clone itself: The junction departs from germline at one end; a sequencing error may be responsible. This chain links TRBV10-3 with TRBJ2-3; no clear D gene. In germline, CDR1 is ENHRY, CDR2 SYGVKD. This CDR3 has 14 amino acids. The CDR3 sequence is CAISDRASSDTLYF. DNA for the CDR3: TGTGCCATCAGTGACCGAGCCAGCTCAGATACGCTGTATTTT.

This clone is deemed medium-sized. J is TRBJ2-7 and V is TRBV12-3 or TRBV12-4; 8 bases are shared with TRBD1. The CDR3 sequence is 15 residues long. The junction had 9 bases not matched to a gene; V was cut back by 6 bases and J by 2 bases. CDR3 nucleotide sequence: TGTGCCAGCAGCCCAGGACAGGGAACGGCCTACGAGCAGTACTTC. This gives the protein CASSPGQGTAYEQYF.

This clone was observed at least ten times. V and J are TRBV19 and TRBJ1-2; the D gene is possibly TRBD1 (5 bases). The CDR3 runs to 11 residues. Germline CDR1 and CDR2: LNHDA and SQIVND (reference sequence). The V and J ends lost 9 bases and 2 bases respectively, with 7 bases between them. CDR3 in amino acids: CARGLNYGYTF. Written as DNA, the CDR3 is TGTGCCAGGGGACTCAACTATGGCTACACCTTC.

Many counts were recorded for this clone. The rearrangement uses TRBV15 and TRBJ1-1; no definite D call. V shed 0 bases and J shed 9 bases, with 20 bases lying between them. The CDR3 is made up of 16 amino acids. The germline gives CDR1 LNHNV, CDR2 YYDKDF (reference sequence). CDR3 nucleotides: TGTGCCACCAGCAGAGAAACGCCGGGTAGGATTGGTAAAGCTTTCTTT. Amino acids: CATSRETPGRIGKAFF.

Only a few counts were recorded for this clone. CDR3 sequence reads: CASSDVGGAPDTQYF. CDR3 in DNA: TGTGCCAGCAGTGACGTCGGGGGGGCCCCAGATACGCAGTATTTT. The rearrangement joins TRBV6-4 to TRBJ2-3; TRBD2 matches at 8 bases. V lost 2 bases, J lost 4 bases, and 5 bases stayed unmatched. The CDR3 loop spans 15 amino acids. Germline V CDR1 and CDR2: MRHNA, SNTAGT.

This clone appeared many times. This chain joins TRBV3-1 and TRBJ2-5, with D possibly matching TRBD2 (6 bases). Deletions cut 1 base from V and 4 bases from J, with 16 bases between. CDR1 and CDR2 from the germline V gene are LGHDT and YNNKEL (reference sequence). The CDR3 covers 16 residues. CDR3 sequence: CASSQVLRGRGETQYF. The CDR3 DNA reads as TGTGCCAGCAGCCAAGTGCTGCGGGGTAGGGGAGAGACCCAGTACTTC.

This clone was counted a few times. The V call is TRBV6-1, the J call TRBJ1-2; D gene ambiguous. From germline, CDR1 is MNHNS and CDR2 SASEGT. The ends were cut back, 10 bases at V and 2 bases at J, with 14 bases in the middle. The CDR3 is made up of 13 amino acids. The CDR3 DNA reads as TGTGCCACCCTAGGATGGGAGAACTATGGCTACACCTTC. Translation gives CATLGWENYGYTF.

This clone was recorded at least ten times. The chain combines TRBV29-1 with TRBJ2-1; a possible D gene is TRBD1 (5 bases). CDR3 length: 11 residues. The germline CDR1 and CDR2 sequences are SQVTM and ANQGSEA. Trimming left V 2 bases short and J 8 bases short, with 7 bases between. The CDR3 DNA follows: TGCAGCGTTGAACTAGGGGATGAGCAGTTCTTC. This gives the protein CSVELGDEQFF.

This clone has a count of ten or more. Since no conserved phenylalanine or tryptophan closes the CDR3, a read error is the likely cause. V and J are TRBV2 and TRBJ1-1, with D hard to call. Trimming removed 6 bases from V and 4 bases from J, with 15 bases in between. Germline CDR1 reads SNHLY; CDR2 reads FYNNEI. The CDR3 is 14 residues long. The CDR3 DNA reads as TGTGCCAGCAGCGAGTGGAAAGACGCCACTGAAGCTTTCCTT. It encodes CASSEWKDATEAFL.

This clone was found many times. The J gene is TRBJ2-3, the V gene TRBV11-2; 10 bases line up with TRBD2. Trimming cost V 0 bases and J 5 bases; bases outside gene matches: 8. Germline CDR1 reads SGHAT; CDR2 reads FQNNGV. The CDR3 totals 17 residues. CDR3 DNA: TGTGCCAGCAGCTTAGAGGCTAGCGGGAGTCATTTAGATACGCAGTATTTT. This sequence encodes CASSLEASGSHLDTQYF.

To note about this clone: With a much larger clone just one base away, this may be a read error. The gene calls are TRBV4-2 and TRBJ1-5; possibly TRBD1 for D (5 bases). From germline, CDR1 is LGHNA and CDR2 YNFKEQ. Between the trimmed V and J ends, which lost 0 bases and 7 bases, there was a span of 13 bases. CDR3 size: 15 residues. The CDR3 DNA is TGTGCCAGCAGCCAAGACGGGACTGGGCAGCAGCCCCAGCATTTT. Protein product: CASSQDGTGQQPQHF.

This clone occurred many times. The chain uses TRBV6-5 and TRBJ2-4, with D unclear. CDR1 and CDR2 (germline): MNHEY, SVGAGI. V lost 2 bases and J 8 bases, leaving 4 bases between the germline ends. The CDR3 is 11 amino acids. The CDR3 DNA reads TGTGCCAGCAGTTACGAGGACATTCAGTACTTC. Protein sequence: CASSYEDIQYF.

This clone has just one count. The junction shows a germline mismatch at one end, possibly a read error. V and J are TRBV19 and TRBJ2-3; TRBD2 matches 12 bases. CDR3 length: 16 amino acids. The germline V gene has CDR1 LNHDA and CDR2 SQIVND (reference sequence). The DNA for the CDR3 is TGTGCCAGTAGTATCCTAGCGGGAGGGTCCTCAGATACGCCGTATTTT. The encoded protein is CASSILAGGSSDTPYF.

This clone came up many times. The chain carries TRBV29-1 and TRBJ2-3; 8 nucleotides line up with TRBD2. V was pared by 7 bases and J by 3 bases, with 9 bases of the junction left unmatched. This CDR3 comprises 14 residues. Germline CDR1 and CDR2: SQVTM and ANQGSEA. The CDR3 region is CSATGRAKTDTQYF. The CDR3 DNA follows: TGCAGCGCAACCGGGAGGGCCAAGACAGATACGCAGTATTTT.